This TCR beta chain was profiled in a study of T cells in Graves' hyperthyroidism and ophthalmopathy. Together with thyroid ultrasound, orbital computed tomography, serum thyroxine and TRAb, clinical symptoms were used for diagnoses. This clonotype was seen at least ten times. Its specificity is unknown. Notes on the study in general: Stable hyperthyroidism was separated from ophthalmopathy by a model based on 13 V-J features. The model predicted ophthalmopathy a median roughly six months before onset. Blood also carried most thyroid clonotypes expanded above 0.001.

TCR beta CDR3 sequences were amplified from RNA transcripts. The HTBI primer set was used in a first-round RT-PCR of the TCR CDR3. TCRdb passed the multiplex PCR reads through MiXCR, listing each CDR3 protein once. The sample lists about 480,000 distinct CDR3 sequences; about 24% were seen once. The receptor was derived from a woman aged 30 to 39 with Graves' ophthalmopathy. The material sequenced was blood.

CDR3 sequence reads: CASSLNREGSPLHF. CDR3 bases: TGTGCCAGCAGCTTAAACAGGGAAGGATCACCCCTCCACTTT. This chain connects TRBV7-8 to TRBJ1-6, with a possible D match to TRBD1 (6 bases). V was shortened by 2 bases and J by 10 bases, with 12 bases between the two germline ends. Germline CDR1 SGHVS, CDR2 FQNEAQ. This CDR3 region has 14 residues. The whole variable domain, filled in from reference TRBV7-8 and TRBJ1-6, reads GAGVSQSPRYKVAKRGQDVALRCDPISGHVSLFWYQQALGQGPEFLTYFQNEAQLDKSGLPSDRFFAERPEGSVSTLKIQRTQQEDSAVYLCASSLNREGSPLHFGNGTRLTVT.